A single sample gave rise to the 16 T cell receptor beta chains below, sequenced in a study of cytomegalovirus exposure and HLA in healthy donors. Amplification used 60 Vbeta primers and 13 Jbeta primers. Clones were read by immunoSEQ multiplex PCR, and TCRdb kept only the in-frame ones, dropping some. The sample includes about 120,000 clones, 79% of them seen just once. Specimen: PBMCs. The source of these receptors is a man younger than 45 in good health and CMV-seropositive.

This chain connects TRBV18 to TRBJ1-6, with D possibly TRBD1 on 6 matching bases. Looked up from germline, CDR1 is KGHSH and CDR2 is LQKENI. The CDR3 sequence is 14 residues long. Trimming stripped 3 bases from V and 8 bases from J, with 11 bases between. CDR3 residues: CASSPRQEDSPLHF. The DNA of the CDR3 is TGTGCCAGCTCACCCCGACAGGAGGATTCACCCCTCCACTTT.

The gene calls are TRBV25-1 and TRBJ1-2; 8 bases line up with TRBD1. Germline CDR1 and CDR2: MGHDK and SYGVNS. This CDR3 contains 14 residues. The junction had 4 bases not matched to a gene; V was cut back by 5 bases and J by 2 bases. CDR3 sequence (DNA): TGTGCCAGCAGTTGGCGGACAGGGAACTATGGCTACACCTTC. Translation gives CASSWRTGNYGYTF.

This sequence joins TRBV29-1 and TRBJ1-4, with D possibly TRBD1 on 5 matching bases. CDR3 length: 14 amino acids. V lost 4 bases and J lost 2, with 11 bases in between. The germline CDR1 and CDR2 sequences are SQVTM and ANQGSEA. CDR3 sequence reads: CSVVGAGTNEKLFF. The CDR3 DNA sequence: TGCAGCGTTGTAGGGGCCGGCACTAATGAAAAACTGTTTTTT.

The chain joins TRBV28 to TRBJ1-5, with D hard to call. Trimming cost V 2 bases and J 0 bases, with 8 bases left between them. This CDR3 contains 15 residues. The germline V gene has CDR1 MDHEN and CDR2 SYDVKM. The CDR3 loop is CASSLGGHSNQPQHF. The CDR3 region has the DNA TGTGCCAGCAGTTTAGGAGGGCATAGCAATCAGCCCCAGCATTTT.

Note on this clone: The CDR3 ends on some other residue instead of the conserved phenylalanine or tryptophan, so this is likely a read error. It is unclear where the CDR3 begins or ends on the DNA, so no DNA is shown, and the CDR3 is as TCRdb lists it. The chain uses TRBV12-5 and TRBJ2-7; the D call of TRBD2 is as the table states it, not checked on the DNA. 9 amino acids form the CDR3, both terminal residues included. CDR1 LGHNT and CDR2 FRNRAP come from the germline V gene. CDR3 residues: CASRNIFAG.

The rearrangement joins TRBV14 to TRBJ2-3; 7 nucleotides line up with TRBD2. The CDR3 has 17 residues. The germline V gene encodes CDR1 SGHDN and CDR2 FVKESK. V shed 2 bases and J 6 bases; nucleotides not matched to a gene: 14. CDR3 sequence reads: CASSQSLAAPSGDTQYF. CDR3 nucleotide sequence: TGTGCCAGCAGCCAATCCCTAGCGGCACCCTCAGGGGATACGCAGTATTTT.

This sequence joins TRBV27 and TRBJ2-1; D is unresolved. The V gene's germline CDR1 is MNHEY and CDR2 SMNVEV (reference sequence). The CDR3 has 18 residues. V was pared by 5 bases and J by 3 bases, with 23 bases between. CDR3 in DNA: TGTGCCAGCAGTGAACCACACATAACCTGGGCCCACTACAATGAGCAGTTCTTC. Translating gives CASSEPHITWAHYNEQFF.

In nucleotides, the CDR3 is TGTGCCAGTAGGGCACAGGACATGAACACTGAAGCTTTCTTT. As protein: CASRAQDMNTEAFF. This chain joins TRBV19 and TRBJ1-1; D perhaps matches TRBD1 (5 bases). This CDR3 is built from 14 residues. Germline V gene sequence: CDR1 LNHDA, CDR2 SQIVND (reference sequence). Between the trimmed V and J ends, which lost 6 bases and 0 bases, there was a span of 11 bases. Looking up the rest from reference TRBV19 and TRBJ1-1 gives the full variable domain: DGGITQSPKYLFRKEGQNVTLSCEQNLNHDAMYWYRQDPGQGLRLIYYSQIVNDFQKGDIAEGYSVSREKKESFPLTVTSAQKNPTAFYLCASRAQDMNTEAFFGQGTRLTVV.

CDR3 sequence: CASSRGGDPQETQYF. The CDR3 nucleotides are TGCGCCAGCAGCCGCGGAGGGGACCCACAAGAGACCCAGTACTTC. V gene TRBV5-1 combines with J gene TRBJ2-5; tentatively, D is TRBD2 (6 bases). Between the trimmed V and J ends, which lost 4 bases and 2 bases, there was a span of 15 bases. This CDR3 has 15 amino acids. From germline, CDR1 is SGHRS and CDR2 YFSETQ.

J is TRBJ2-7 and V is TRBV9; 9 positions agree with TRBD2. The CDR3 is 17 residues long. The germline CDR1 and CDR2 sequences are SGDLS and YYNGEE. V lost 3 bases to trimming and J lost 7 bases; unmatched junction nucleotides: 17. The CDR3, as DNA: TGTGCCAGCAGCGCCCGAGGACAGCTAGCGGGGCTCGGGGAGCAGTACTTC. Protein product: CASSARGQLAGLGEQYF.

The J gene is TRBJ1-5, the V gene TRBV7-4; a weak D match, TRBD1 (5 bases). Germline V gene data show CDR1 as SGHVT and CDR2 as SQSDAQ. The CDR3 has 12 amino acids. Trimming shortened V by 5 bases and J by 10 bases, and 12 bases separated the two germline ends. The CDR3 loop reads CASSPRQSPQHF. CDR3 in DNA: TGTGCCAGCAGCCCCAGACAGTCCCCCCAGCATTTT.

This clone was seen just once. CDR3 residues: CASSLRLAGYTDTQYF. In DNA form, the CDR3 reads TGTGCCAGCAGCTTAAGACTAGCGGGATACACAGATACGCAGTATTTT. The rearrangement uses TRBV13 and TRBJ2-3; TRBD2 matches 11 bases. CDR3 length equals 16 residues. Trimming took 2 bases from V and 2 from J; bases not matched to a gene: 3. Germline-derived CDR1 and CDR2 are PRHDT and FYEKMQ (reference sequence).

The CDR3 DNA reads TGCGCCAGCAGCCAAGAAAGATCGCGGGAGAAAAGCTACAATGAGCAGTTCTTC. Translating it yields CASSQERSREKSYNEQFF. This chain uses TRBV4-3 with TRBJ2-1, with TRBD2 matching over 7 bases. The ends lost 0 bases at V and 3 bases at J; junction bases unmatched: 11. The CDR3 is 18 amino acids. Germline V gene lookup returns CDR1 LGHNA and CDR2 YSLEER.

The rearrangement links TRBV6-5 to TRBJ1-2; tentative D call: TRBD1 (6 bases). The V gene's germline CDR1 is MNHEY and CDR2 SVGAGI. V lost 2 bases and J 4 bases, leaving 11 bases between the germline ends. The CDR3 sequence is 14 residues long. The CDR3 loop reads CASSYQQGIYGYTF. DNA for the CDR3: TGTGCCAGCAGTTACCAACAGGGCATCTATGGCTACACCTTC.

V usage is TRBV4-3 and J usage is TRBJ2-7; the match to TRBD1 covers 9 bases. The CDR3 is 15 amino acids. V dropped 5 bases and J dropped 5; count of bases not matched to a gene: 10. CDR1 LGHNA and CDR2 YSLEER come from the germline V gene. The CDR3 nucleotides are TGCGCCAGCAGCGGACCGGGACAGGGCACCCACGAGCAGTACTTC. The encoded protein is CASSGPGQGTHEQYF.

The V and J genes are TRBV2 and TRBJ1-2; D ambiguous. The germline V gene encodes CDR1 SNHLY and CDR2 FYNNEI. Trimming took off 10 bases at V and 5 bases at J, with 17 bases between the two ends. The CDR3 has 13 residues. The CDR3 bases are TGTGCCAACGAAGCGGGTCCTTTGTATGGCTACACCTTC. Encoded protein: CANEAGPLYGYTF.